The 8 T cell receptor beta chains below all came from one sample that was sequenced in a study of T cells after yellow fever vaccination. Via MiXCR, TCRdb re-called the 5' RACE reads, giving one row per CDR3 protein. The table shows approximately 510,000 distinct CDR3 sequences, with 21% occurring only once. Sequenced here: PBMCs, sampled more than 20 days after the first yellow fever vaccination. The receptors originated from a man in his late teens or twenties who received the YFV17D yellow fever vaccine.

This clonotype was observed at least ten times. This chain joins TRBV2 and TRBJ2-5; D may be TRBD1 (5 bases). Germline V lookup: CDR1 SNHLY, CDR2 FYNNEI. Deletions cut 6 bases from V and 0 bases from J, with 20 bases between. The CDR3 spans 17 residues. The CDR3 spells CASRETLTARYQETQYF. The CDR3 nucleotides are TGTGCCAGCAGGGAGACCCTGACAGCCCGATACCAAGAGACCCAGTACTTC.

This clonotype was counted a few times. The V and J genes are TRBV7-3 and TRBJ2-2, with D perhaps matching TRBD1 (6 bases). The germline gives CDR1 SGHTA, CDR2 FQGTGA. The CDR3 spans 14 residues. Trimming removed 8 bases at V and 8 bases at J, with 18 bases between. The CDR3 sequence is CASSRQADIGELFF. Here the CDR3 DNA reads TGTGCCAGCTCCCGACAGGCGGATATAGGGGAGCTGTTTTTT.

This clonotype was detected only a few times. V gene TRBV7-3 combines with J gene TRBJ2-5; no firm D call. With 2 bases removed from V and 7 bases from J, the gap between germline ends came to 8 bases. The CDR3 consists of 12 residues. Germline-derived CDR1 and CDR2 are SGHTA and FQGTGA. The CDR3 nucleotides are TGTGCCAGCAGCTTAGGATATGGGACCCAGTACTTC. Translating it yields CASSLGYGTQYF.

This clonotype came up a few times. The chain recombines TRBV12-3 or TRBV12-4 with TRBJ2-3, with TRBD2 matching over 10 bases. The CDR3 runs 16 residues. Losses at the gene ends were 2 bases for V and 3 bases for J; bases not matched to a gene: 5. The CDR3 sequence is CASSLYLAGVTDTQYF. The CDR3 bases are TGTGCCAGCAGTTTATATCTAGCGGGGGTGACAGATACGCAGTATTTT.

This clonotype has just a few counts. This rearrangement joins TRBV4-1 to TRBJ2-7; D possibly corresponds to TRBD1 (6 bases). From germline, CDR1 is MGHRA and CDR2 YSYEKL. The V end lost 4 bases, the J end lost 0 bases, and 13 bases lay between the germline ends. This CDR3 has 15 residues. This chain's CDR3 is CASSRRGTSSYEQYF. The CDR3 DNA reads as TGCGCCAGCAGCCGAAGGGGGACCAGCTCCTACGAGCAGTACTTC.

This clonotype was seen a handful of times. This rearrangement joins TRBV7-9 to TRBJ2-7, with D uncertain. CDR3 length equals 12 residues. V was shortened by 5 bases and J by 3 bases, with 8 bases between the two germline ends. Per the germline V gene, CDR1 is SEHNR and CDR2 is FQNEAQ (reference sequence). The CDR3 region is CASSQAGYEQYV. CDR3 nucleotide sequence: TGTGCCAGCAGCCAGGCCGGCTACGAGCAGTACGTC.

The sample holds a few counts of this clonotype. V usage is TRBV2 and J usage is TRBJ1-1; D is perhaps TRBD1 (6 bases). Trimming stripped 6 bases from V and 1 base from J, with 15 bases between. This CDR3 contains 15 residues. From germline, CDR1 is SNHLY and CDR2 FYNNEI. This chain's CDR3 is CASSAAGAANTEAFF. CDR3 in DNA: TGTGCCAGCAGCGCGGCGGGGGCTGCGAACACTGAAGCTTTCTTT.

The J gene is TRBJ2-4, the V gene TRBV6-6; D may be TRBD1 (5 bases). The CDR3 is 12 amino acids. The ends were cut back, 8 bases at V and 5 bases at J, with 10 bases in the middle. Germline V gene data show CDR1 as MNHNY and CDR2 as SVGAGI (reference sequence). CDR3 in amino acids: CASGKQENIQYF. CDR3 in DNA: TGTGCCAGCGGAAAACAGGAAAACATTCAGTACTTC.